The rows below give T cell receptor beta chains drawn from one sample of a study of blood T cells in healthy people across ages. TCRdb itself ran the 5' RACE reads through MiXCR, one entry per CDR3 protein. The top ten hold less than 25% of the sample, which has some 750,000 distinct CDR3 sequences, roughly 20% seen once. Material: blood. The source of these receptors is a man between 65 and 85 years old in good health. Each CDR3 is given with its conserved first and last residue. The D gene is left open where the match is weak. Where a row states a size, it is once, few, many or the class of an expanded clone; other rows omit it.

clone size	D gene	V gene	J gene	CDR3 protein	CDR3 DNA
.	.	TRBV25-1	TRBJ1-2	CATNPQGSYGYTF	TGTGCCACCAATCCACAGGGATCCTATGGCTACACCTTC
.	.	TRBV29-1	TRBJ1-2	CSVWTENYGYTF	TGCAGCGTTTGGACAGAGAACTATGGCTACACCTTC
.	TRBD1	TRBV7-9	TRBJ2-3	CASSSTRDRAKGGTQYF	TGTGCCAGCAGCTCTACCCGGGACAGGGCCAAGGGAGGTACGCAGTATTTT
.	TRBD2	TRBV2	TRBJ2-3	CASIRRAGVSTDTQYF	TGTGCCAGCATCCGCCGAGCGGGAGTATCCACAGATACGCAGTATTTT
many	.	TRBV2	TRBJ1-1	CASSLSGRNTEAFF	TGTGCCAGCAGCTTGTCGGGACGGAACACTGAAGCTTTCTTT
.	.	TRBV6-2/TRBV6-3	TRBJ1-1	CASSLRRGEGAEAFF	TGTGCCAGCAGTCTCCGGCGGGGGGAGGGTGCTGAAGCTTTCTTT
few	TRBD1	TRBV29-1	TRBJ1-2	CSVEGTGVLGGYTF	TGCAGCGTTGAAGGGACAGGTGTGCTCGGGGGCTACACCTTC
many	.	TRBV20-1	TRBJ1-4	CSARGGQITNEKLFF	TGCAGTGCGAGAGGGGGACAAATCACCAATGAAAAACTGTTTTTT
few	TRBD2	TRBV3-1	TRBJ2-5	CASSQELAGLQETQYF	TGTGCCAGCAGCCAAGAGCTAGCGGGGCTCCAAGAGACCCAGTACTTC
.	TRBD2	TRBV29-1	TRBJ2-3	CSSKRLAGGFSTDTQYF	TGCAGCTCAAAGCGGCTAGCGGGAGGATTTAGCACAGATACGCAGTATTTT
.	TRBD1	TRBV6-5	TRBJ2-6	CASSNSGGSGANVLTF	TGTGCCAGCAGTAACTCAGGGGGCTCTGGGGCCAACGTCCTGACTTTC
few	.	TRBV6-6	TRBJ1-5	CATMGTLTRSNQPQHF	TGTGCCACCATGGGGACACTCACGAGAAGCAATCAGCCCCAGCATTTT
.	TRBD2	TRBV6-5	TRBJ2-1	CASSYLPSGGGYNEQFF	TGTGCCAGCAGTTACCTCCCTAGCGGGGGGGGTTACAATGAGCAGTTCTTC
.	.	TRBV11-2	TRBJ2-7	CASSLLPVRGRRSYEQYF	TGTGCCAGCAGCTTATTACCGGTTCGTGGCCGCAGGTCCTACGAGCAGTACTTC
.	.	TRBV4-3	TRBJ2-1	CASSQEFRVHEQFF	TGCGCCAGCAGCCAAGAGTTCAGGGTCCATGAGCAGTTCTTC
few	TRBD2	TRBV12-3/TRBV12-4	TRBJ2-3	CASNVAGTSGASTDTQYF	TGTGCCAGCAACGTGGCCGGGACTAGCGGGGCTAGCACAGATACGCAGTATTTT
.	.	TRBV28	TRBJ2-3	CASSLQGIGTDTQYF	TGTGCCAGCAGTTTACAGGGCATCGGCACAGATACGCAGTATTTT
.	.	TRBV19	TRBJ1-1	CASTTVDTEAFF	TGTGCCAGTACTACAGTGGACACTGAAGCTTTCTTT
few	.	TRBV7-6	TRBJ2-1	CASSTRGSRDNEQFF	TGTGCCAGCAGCACCCGAGGGAGCCGAGACAATGAGCAGTTCTTC
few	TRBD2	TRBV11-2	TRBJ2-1	CASSRISGRAEETQHF	TGTGCCAGCAGCCGAATCAGCGGGAGGGCCGAGGAGACCCAGCACTTC
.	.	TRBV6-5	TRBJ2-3	CASRTSSRTDTQYF	TGTGCCAGCAGAACTAGCTCCCGCACAGATACGCAGTATTTT
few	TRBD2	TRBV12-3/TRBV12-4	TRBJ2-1	CASSPRGGGYNEQFF	TGTGCCAGCAGTCCCCGCGGGGGAGGCTACAATGAGCAGTTCTTC
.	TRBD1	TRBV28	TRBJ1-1	CASRMDRGPMGAFF	TGTGCCAGCAGAATGGACAGGGGCCCCATGGGGGCTTTCTTT
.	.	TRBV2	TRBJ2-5	CASNPTETQYF	TGTGCCAGCAATCCAACCGAGACCCAGTACTTC
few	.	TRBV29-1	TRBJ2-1	CSVSRTSYNEQFF	TGCAGCGTTTCGCGGACCTCCTACAATGAGCAGTTCTTC
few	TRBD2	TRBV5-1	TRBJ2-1	CASSLAGRGEYNEQFF	TGCGCCAGCAGCTTGGCGGGGCGGGGGGAATACAATGAGCAGTTCTTC
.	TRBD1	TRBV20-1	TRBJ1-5	CSARDIRQGVIQPQHF	TGCAGTGCTAGAGATATTCGCCAGGGGGTAATTCAGCCCCAGCATTTT
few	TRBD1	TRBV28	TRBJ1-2	CASNLGTGVSGYTF	TGTGCCAGCAACTTAGGTACAGGGGTTAGTGGCTACACCTTC
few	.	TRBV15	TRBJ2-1	CATSGVAHYNEQFF	TGTGCCACCAGTGGAGTAGCCCACTACAATGAGCAGTTCTTC
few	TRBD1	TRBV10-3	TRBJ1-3	CAISDLTGGTSGNTIYF	TGTGCCATCAGTGATTTGACAGGGGGGACCTCTGGAAACACCATATATTTT
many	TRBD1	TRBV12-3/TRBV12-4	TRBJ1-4	CASSRQGGEKLFF	TGTGCCAGCAGTCGACAGGGAGGAGAAAAACTGTTTTTT
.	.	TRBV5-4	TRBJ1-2	CASSFDGRGGNYGYTF	TGTGCCAGCAGCTTTGACGGGAGAGGGGGGAACTATGGCTACACCTTC
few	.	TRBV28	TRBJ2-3	CASSLGSSGSSAGDTQYF	TGTGCCAGTAGTTTAGGGTCTTCGGGTTCCTCTGCCGGGGATACGCAGTATTTT
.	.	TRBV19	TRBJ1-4	CATEGPWDEKLFF	TGTGCCACCGAGGGGCCCTGGGATGAAAAACTGTTTTTT
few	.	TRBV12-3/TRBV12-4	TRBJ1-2	CASSLWDGREGGYTF	TGTGCCAGCAGTCTATGGGACGGACGAGAGGGTGGCTACACCTTC
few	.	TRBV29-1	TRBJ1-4	CSAGQTTNEKLFF	TGCAGCGCAGGCCAGACAACTAATGAAAAACTGTTTTTT
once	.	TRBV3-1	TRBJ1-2	CASSQVAGFAFRANYGYTF	TGTGCCAGCAGCCAAGTTGCAGGGTTCGCTTTTCGAGCTAACTATGGCTACACCTTC
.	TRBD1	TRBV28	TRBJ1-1	CASSRQGGSEAFF	TGTGCCAGCAGTAGACAGGGAGGGTCTGAAGCTTTCTTT
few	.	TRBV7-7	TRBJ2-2	CASSFRLGNTGERFF	TGTGCCAGCAGCTTCCGACTGGGGAACACCGGGGAGCGGTTTTTT
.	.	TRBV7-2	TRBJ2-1	CASSLRTGPTLYEQFF	TGTGCCAGCAGCTTACGTACAGGGCCCACATTGTATGAGCAGTTCTTC
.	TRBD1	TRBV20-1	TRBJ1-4	CSARSGTGAYNEKLFF	TGCAGTGCTAGATCCGGGACAGGGGCTTATAATGAAAAACTGTTTTTT
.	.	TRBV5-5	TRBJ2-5	CASRLSPRAEETQYF	TGTGCCAGCAGACTGTCCCCTAGGGCGGAAGAGACCCAGTACTTC
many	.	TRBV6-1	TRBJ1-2	CASSEEGRAKGYTF	TGTGCCAGCAGTGAAGAGGGAAGGGCCAAAGGCTACACCTTC
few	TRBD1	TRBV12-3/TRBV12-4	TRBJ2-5	CASRQGSRQETQYF	TGTGCCAGTAGACAGGGATCGAGGCAAGAGACCCAGTACTTC
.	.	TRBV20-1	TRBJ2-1	CSARKGMDEQFF	TGCAGTGCTAGAAAGGGGATGGATGAGCAGTTCTTC
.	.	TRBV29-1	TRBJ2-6	CSVARVGGSGANVLTF	TGCAGCGTCGCCCGGGTGGGCGGCTCTGGGGCCAACGTCCTGACTTTC
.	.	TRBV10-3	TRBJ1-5	CATPGGDNQPQHF	TGTGCCACCCCGGGGGGGGATAATCAGCCCCAGCATTTT
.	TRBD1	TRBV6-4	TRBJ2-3	CASPPGTVTDTQYF	TGTGCCAGCCCCCCGGGGACAGTGACAGATACGCAGTATTTT
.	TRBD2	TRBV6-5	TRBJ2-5	CASSSQLAGGQETQYF	TGTGCCAGCAGTTCTCAACTAGCGGGGGGACAAGAGACCCAGTACTTC